Listed below are T cell receptor beta chains from one sample, sequenced in a study of tissue T cells after allogeneic stem cell transplantation. Produced via immunoSEQ multiplex PCR; TCRdb's table is partial and in-frame only. The sample contains 2,500 to 3,000 clones, roughly 60% of which appear only once. Material: ascending colon tissue, obtained at autopsy. Receptor source: a male patient at least 60 years old with steroid-refractory graft-versus-host disease after an allogeneic stem cell transplant. The T cells may partly be graft donor cells. Both conserved end residues are part of each CDR3. The D gene is left open where the match is weak. Not every row has a clone size; where given, it reads once, few, many or a size class.

clone_size	v_call	j_call	d_call	cdr3_aa	cdr3_nt
-	TRBV7-3	TRBJ2-7	TRBD1	CASSLGQIQPYEQYF	TGTGCCAGCAGCTTGGGACAGATCCAACCCTACGAGCAGTACTTC
-	TRBV27	TRBJ2-3	-	CASSFGGTDTQYF	TGTGCCAGCAGTTTTGGGGGCACAGATACGCAGTATTTT
medium-sized	TRBV4-1	TRBJ2-4	-	CASSQDNVGRIQYF	TGCGCCAGCAGCCAAGATAACGTAGGACGGATTCAGTACTTC
-	TRBV7-6	TRBJ1-1	-	CASSLVGILNTEAFF	TGTGCCAGCAGCTTAGTAGGGATATTGAACACTGAAGCTTTCTTT
-	TRBV19	TRBJ2-7	TRBD1	CASSVGQGKTYEQYF	TGTGCCAGTAGTGTGGGACAGGGTAAGACCTACGAGCAGTACTTC
-	TRBV9	TRBJ2-7	TRBD2	CASSVEQGGGALEQYF	TGTGCCAGCAGCGTAGAACAGGGCGGGGGGGCATTGGAGCAGTACTTC
-	TRBV9	TRBJ2-1	TRBD2	CASSIDFGGTGGEQFF	TGTGCCAGCAGCATAGATTTCGGTGGGACGGGGGGGGAGCAGTTCTTC
-	TRBV5-6	TRBJ2-5	-	CASSLEDWRGETQYF	TGTGCCAGCAGCTTAGAAGATTGGAGAGGAGAGACCCAGTACTTC
-	TRBV12-3/TRBV12-4	TRBJ1-1	TRBD1	CASRGQANTEAFF	TGTGCCAGCAGGGGACAGGCGAACACTGAAGCTTTCTTT
once	TRBV5-1	TRBJ1-4	-	CASSLIGALNEKLFF	TGCGCCAGCAGCTTGATAGGGGCGCTGAATGAAAAACTGTTTTTT
-	TRBV12-3/TRBV12-4	TRBJ2-7	-	CASASYEQYF	TGTGCCAGCGCCTCCTACGAGCAGTACTTC
-	TRBV19	TRBJ1-5	-	CASSIKADSNQPQHF	TGTGCCAGTAGTATCAAGGCGGACTCCAATCAGCCCCAGCATTTT
-	TRBV5-4	TRBJ2-1	TRBD2	CASSPREGALIYNEQFF	TGTGCCAGCAGTCCGCGGGAGGGGGCCTTAATTTACAATGAGCAGTTCTTC
-	TRBV10-3	TRBJ1-1	TRBD1	CAACRQGNTEAFF	TGTGCCGCATGTAGACAGGGTAACACTGAAGCTTTCTTT
-	TRBV19	TRBJ2-3	-	CASSIRFGGRGTDTQYF	TGTGCCAGTAGTATCAGGTTCGGGGGCCGGGGCACAGATACGCAGTATTTT
-	TRBV5-6	TRBJ2-5	TRBD2	CASSSARGGETQYF	TGTGCCAGCAGCTCAGCCCGGGGGGGAGAGACCCAGTACTTC
-	TRBV19	TRBJ1-1	-	CASSMGRIMNTEAFF	TGTGCCAGTAGTATGGGGCGGATCATGAACACTGAAGCTTTCTTT
medium-sized	TRBV20-1	TRBJ2-1	-	CSARDAREQFF	TGCAGTGCTAGGGATGCAAGGGAGCAGTTCTTC
-	TRBV10-3	TRBJ2-3	-	CAIRAGTGPQDTQYF	TGTGCCATCAGGGCCGGGACTGGGCCACAAGATACGCAGTATTTT
-	TRBV12-3/TRBV12-4	TRBJ1-1	-	CASSKAGNTEAFF	TGTGCCAGCAGCAAGGCAGGGAACACTGAAGCTTTCTTT
few	TRBV4-3	TRBJ1-1	-	CASSQDSEGWTEAFF	TGCGCCAGCAGCCAAGATTCTGAGGGGTGGACTGAAGCTTTCTTT
-	TRBV7-2	TRBJ2-7	-	CASSLVATGTEQYF	TGTGCCAGCAGCTTAGTAGCGACGGGTACCGAGCAGTACTTC